The 20 T cell receptor beta chains given below trace back to one sample, sequenced in a study of cytomegalovirus exposure and HLA in healthy donors. The PCR used 60 Vbeta and 13 Jbeta primers. The repertoire was sequenced with immunoSEQ multiplex PCR; TCRdb's copy has only in-frame clones and lacks some. Here the sample spans some 140,000 clones, about 76% being singletons. Sequenced material: PBMCs. The receptors derive from a man in his thirties or forties in good health and CMV-seropositive.

CDR3 sequence (DNA): TGTGCCAGCAAGACCGGGACAGGGTCCTACAATGAGCAGTTCTTC. Protein product: CASKTGTGSYNEQFF. The chain recombines TRBV6-1 with TRBJ2-1, with 9 bases fitting TRBD1. This CDR3 has 15 amino acids. V was pared by 7 bases and J by 1 base, with 5 bases of the junction left unmatched. Germline CDR1 and CDR2: MNHNS and SASEGT.

This clone has only one observation. The chain couples TRBV6-5 to TRBJ2-3, with D perhaps matching TRBD2 (6 bases). Trimming left V 6 bases short and J 0 bases short, with 7 bases between. This CDR3 is built from 13 residues. In germline, CDR1 is MNHEY, CDR2 SVGAGI. In nucleotides, the CDR3 is TGTGCCAGCAGCGGGGGTAGCACAGATACGCAGTATTTT. It encodes CASSGGSTDTQYF.

About this clone: Sequence at one end of the junction differs from germline and may be a read error. The chain couples TRBV19 to TRBJ1-3; no definite D call. CDR1 is LNHDA, CDR2 SQIVND, per germline (reference sequence). CDR3 length equals 14 residues. The CDR3 DNA sequence: TGTGCCAGTAGTATAGAGCCTAATGGAGACACCATATATTTT. As protein: CASSIEPNGDTIYF.

The chain has TRBV7-8 and TRBJ2-5, with 10 bases matching TRBD2. Germline lookup yields CDR1 SGHVS and CDR2 FQNEAQ. The CDR3 length is 15 residues. Germline trimming cut 5 bases from V and 0 bases from J; bases unmatched to any gene: 3. CDR3 in DNA: TGTGCCAGCAGCCGCAGCGGGGGGGACCAAGAGACCCAGTACTTC. The encoded protein is CASSRSGGDQETQYF.

The V call is TRBV6-1, the J call TRBJ1-4; D gene unclear. Trimming cost V 8 bases and J 3 bases, with 13 bases left between them. The CDR3 has 14 residues. The germline gives CDR1 MNHNS, CDR2 SASEGT. The CDR3 DNA sequence: TGTGCCAGCGGTTCGGGTCGCCCTAATGAAAAACTGTTTTTT. Protein product: CASGSGRPNEKLFF.

There are a few counts of this clone. The same CDR3 can be traced to other DNA sequences in this sample. The chain couples TRBV5-6 to TRBJ2-7, with 10 positions matching TRBD1. In germline, CDR1 is SGHDT, CDR2 YYEEEE. The length of the CDR3 is 14 residues. The V gene end was trimmed by 3 bases and the J gene end by 2 bases; junction bases not matched to a gene: 2. The CDR3 DNA reads TGTGCCAGCAGCTCCGGGACAGGGGCCTACGAGCAGTACTTC. Its translation: CASSSGTGAYEQYF.

The chain joins TRBV6-5 to TRBJ2-3, with a possible D match to TRBD1 (5 bases). V lost 6 bases to trimming and J lost 4 bases, with 17 bases between them. This CDR3 comprises 15 residues. Looked up from germline, CDR1 is MNHEY and CDR2 is SVGAGI. CDR3 in amino acids: CASRQDANGPDTQYF. The CDR3 DNA follows: TGTGCCAGCAGACAGGACGCAAACGGGCCAGATACGCAGTATTTT.

V and J are TRBV9 and TRBJ2-6, with a tentative D call TRBD1 (6 bases). Germline assignment: CDR1 SGDLS and CDR2 YYNGEE. The CDR3 length is 16 residues. Trimming removed 4 bases at V and 2 bases at J, with 13 bases between. The CDR3 nucleotides are TGTGCCAGCAGCCCCGGCGAGGGGGCTGGGGCCAACGTCCTGACTTTC. Protein product: CASSPGEGAGANVLTF.

The V gene is TRBV12-5, the J gene TRBJ2-2, with 7 bases identical to TRBD2. The CDR3 is 15 residues long. V trimming: 5 bases; J trimming: 5 bases; junction bases outside the gene matches: 8. Germline assignment: CDR1 LGHNT and CDR2 FRNRAP. CDR3 loop: CASGPPGGRTGELFF. The CDR3 DNA reads TGTGCTAGTGGTCCCCCGGGAGGACGGACCGGGGAGCTGTTTTTT. Filled out from reference TRBV12-5 and TRBJ2-2, the complete variable domain reads DARVTQTPRHKVTEMGQEVTMRCQPILGHNTVFWYRQTMMQGLELLAYFRNRAPLDDSGMPKDRFSAEMPDATLATLKIQPSEPRDSAVYFCASGPPGGRTGELFFGEGSRLTVL.

The DNA of the CDR3 is TGCGCCAGCAGCCCAGGGAACACTGAAGCTTTCTTT. It translates to CASSPGNTEAFF. This chain connects TRBV4-1 to TRBJ1-1; D is unclear. V shed 4 bases and J shed 1 base, with 4 bases lying between them. CDR3 length equals 12 residues. Germline loops: CDR1 MGHRA, CDR2 YSYEKL.

This clone was seen once. The rearrangement joins TRBV5-1 to TRBJ2-5, with 7 bases matching TRBD1. The CDR3 length is 14 residues. The germline gives CDR1 SGHRS, CDR2 YFSETQ. Trimming took 5 bases from V and 5 from J; bases not matched to a gene: 9. The CDR3 sequence: CASREAGGTETQYF. CDR3 sequence (DNA): TGCGCCAGCAGAGAGGCAGGGGGAACGGAGACCCAGTACTTC.

V is TRBV18 and J is TRBJ1-5; 10 nucleotides line up with TRBD1. Germline V gives CDR1 KGHSH, CDR2 LQKENI. V was clipped by 4 bases and J by 7 bases; unmatched bases: 10. The CDR3 sequence is 16 residues long. The CDR3 spells CASSHPTGGDTQPQHF. The CDR3 DNA reads as TGTGCCAGCTCACATCCGACAGGGGGCGATACCCAGCCCCAGCATTTT.

The rearrangement joins TRBV6-5 to TRBJ2-2; D is perhaps TRBD2 (5 bases). The CDR3 runs 15 residues. Germline CDR1 is MNHEY and CDR2 is SVGAGI. The V end lost 0 bases, the J end lost 5 bases, and 10 bases lay between the germline ends. The CDR3 sequence is CASSYSNPGTGELFF. The CDR3 coding sequence is TGTGCCAGCAGTTACTCGAATCCGGGAACCGGGGAGCTGTTTTTT.

The J gene is TRBJ2-7, the V gene TRBV7-9; 7 bases match TRBD1. Germline CDR1 is SEHNR and CDR2 is FQNEAQ (reference sequence). This CDR3 is 18 amino acids long. With V trimmed by 4 bases and J by 0 bases, 15 bases remained unmatched. CDR3 DNA sequence: TGTGCCAGCAGCTCGGGACAGTCCCTTCTTCTTAACTCCTACGAGCAGTACTTC. Amino acid sequence: CASSSGQSLLLNSYEQYF.

This chain joins TRBV27 and TRBJ2-5, with D unresolved. This CDR3 spans 13 amino acids. Germline-derived CDR1 and CDR2 are MNHEY and SMNVEV (reference sequence). V was trimmed by 5 bases and J by 7 bases, leaving 14 bases between them. This CDR3 reads CASSPPLGGTQYF. In DNA, the CDR3 is TGTGCCAGCAGTCCCCCCCTCGGCGGGACCCAGTACTTC.

This CDR3 is CAWSVGAYEAFF. As DNA, the CDR3 is TGTGCCTGGAGTGTGGGGGCCTATGAAGCTTTCTTT. The rearrangement uses TRBV30 and TRBJ1-1; perhaps TRBD1 as D (6 bases). The CDR3 is 12 amino acids. CDR1 is GTSNPN and CDR2 is SVGIG in the germline V gene (reference sequence). Trimming took off 0 bases at V and 7 bases at J, with 9 bases between the two ends.

This chain joins TRBV28 and TRBJ1-1; 8 bases are a match to TRBD1. The trim removed 6 bases at V and 4 bases at J, leaving 7 bases unmatched. Germline V gives CDR1 MDHEN, CDR2 SYDVKM. The CDR3 loop spans 14 amino acids. In nucleotides, the CDR3 is TGTGCCAGCAGCCCCCAGGGGGCTCTCACTGAAGCTTTCTTT. Protein sequence: CASSPQGALTEAFF.

The V gene is TRBV19, the J gene TRBJ2-5, with 10 bases aligning to TRBD1. V was pared by 1 base and J by 0 bases, with 2 bases of the junction left unmatched. The germline V gene has CDR1 LNHDA and CDR2 SQIVND (reference sequence). CDR3 size: 16 residues. The CDR3 DNA follows: TGTGCCAGTAGTATAGGGACAGGGGGTAACCAAGAGACCCAGTACTTC. Encoded protein: CASSIGTGGNQETQYF.

The chain joins TRBV5-1 to TRBJ2-5; TRBD2 matches 10 bases. The CDR3 runs to 15 residues. V was pared by 3 bases and J by 5 bases, with 7 bases of the junction left unmatched. Germline V gene data show CDR1 as SGHRS and CDR2 as YFSETQ. CDR3 region: CASSSSSGSEETQYF. The CDR3 DNA sequence: TGCGCCAGCAGCTCCTCTAGCGGGAGTGAGGAGACCCAGTACTTC. Full variable domain (remainder filled in from reference TRBV5-1 and TRBJ2-5): KAGVTQTPRYLIKTRGQQVTLSCSPISGHRSVSWYQQTPGQGLQFLFEYFSETQRNKGNFPGRFSGRQFSNSRSEMNVSTLELGDSALYLCASSSSSGSEETQYFGPGTRLLVL.

V and J are TRBV7-9 and TRBJ2-1; perhaps TRBD1 as D (6 bases). The CDR3 runs 17 residues. Per the germline V gene, CDR1 is SEHNR and CDR2 is FQNEAQ (reference sequence). V lost 1 base and J lost 0, with 13 bases in between. The CDR3, as DNA: TGTGCCAGCAGCTTAGGATGGGGGCCCAGCTCCTACAATGAGCAGTTCTTC. The encoded protein is CASSLGWGPSSYNEQFF.